This T cell receptor beta chain was profiled in a study of early T cells in non-severe SARS-CoV-2 infection (dated by TCRdb to about 2021). The study in broad terms: Because TCR sequencing was done on bulk RNA from unsorted whole blood, the alpha and beta chains could not be paired. Overall study outcomes, separate from this receptor: VDJdb matching was skewed toward anti-spike CD8 responses and likely underestimated virus-specific expansions by missing private and CD4 specificities.

From cysteine to phenylalanine, the CDR3 is 19 amino acids long. The only DNA kept is the CDR3, 57 bases in frame from the first base. Germline trimming: 1 base from V, 5 bases from J; junction bases outside gene matches: 17. CDR1 DFQATT and CDR2 SNEGSKA were looked up in the germline V gene (reference sequence). Library generation was performed with 5' RACE. The sample was run on a NextSeq 500. The TCR library protocol attached unique molecular identifiers to individual cDNA molecules to correct for sequencing error and PCR bias. Both TCR alpha and beta chains were sequenced, and tight co-correlation was observed between alpha and beta sequence abundances in each sample. Processing in the source paper ran as follows. Decombinator V4 was used to annotate the V gene, J gene and CDR3 of the TCR sequences. TCRs were defined as expanded if a significant change between any two time points was detected under a Poisson model with p below 0.0001. TCR abundances were normalised to the total number of TCRs sequenced per sample and expressed as counts per million. MAIT TCRs were defined by TRAV1-2 paired with TRAJ12, TRAJ20 or TRAJ33, and iNKT TCRs by TRAV10 paired with TRAJ18. VDJdb, accessed 1 November 2021, was searched for CMV, EBV and SARS-CoV-2 annotated TCRs, with TCRs annotated for multiple antigens excluded. TCRdb passed the public sequencing reads through fastp at Q25 and MiXCR, retaining productive beta sequences. Duplicate CDR3 protein sequences are folded into a single record with the most common DNA and genes. The V and J calls and clone size come from TCRdb's table, not from the authors' own analysis. The sample includes 65,000 to 75,000 distinct CDR3 sequences, with roughly 4.9% observed a single time. The ten largest clones capture roughly 3.4% of the sample.

Set within a cohort of healthcare workers in London, UK, this nested case-control study involved weekly PCR testing of nasopharyngeal swabs along with blood sampling. Healthcare workers were recruited between 23 and 31 March 2020, during the week of the UK lockdown, and were followed weekly for up to roughly 15 weeks. This clonotype was seen many times. This receptor's antigen is unknown. No per-base quality is available; no much larger clone lies one base away. The specimen comprised whole blood, sampled at baseline. The rearrangement combines TRBV20-1 with TRBJ2-5; 12 bases in between match TRBD2. The sequence derives from an adult who was a healthcare worker with PCR-confirmed SARS-CoV-2 infection or an uninfected control (not recorded which). The donor label of this sample is uncertain. The DNA sequence is given as TGCAGTGCTAGAGCCCCGGATGAAACTAGCGGGGGGCCTCAGGAGACCCAGTACTTC. It specifies CSARAPDETSGGPQETQYF.